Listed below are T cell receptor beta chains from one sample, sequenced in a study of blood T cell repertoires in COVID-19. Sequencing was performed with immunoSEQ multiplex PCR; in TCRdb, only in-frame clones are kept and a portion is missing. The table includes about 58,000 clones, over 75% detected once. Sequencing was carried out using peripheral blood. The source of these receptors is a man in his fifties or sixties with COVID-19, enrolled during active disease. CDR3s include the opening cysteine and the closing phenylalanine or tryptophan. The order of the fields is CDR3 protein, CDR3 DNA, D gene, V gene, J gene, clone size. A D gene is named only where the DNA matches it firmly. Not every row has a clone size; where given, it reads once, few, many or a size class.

CDR3aa: CASSYSTGGRYTF
CDR3nt: TGTGCCAGCAGTTACTCGACAGGGGGCAGATACACCTTC
d_gene: TRBD1
v_gene: TRBV6-5
j_gene: TRBJ1-2
abundance: .

CDR3aa: CASSQSTGAKNIQYF
CDR3nt: TGTGCCAGCAGCCAATCAACCGGAGCCAAAAACATTCAGTACTTC
d_gene: .
v_gene: TRBV4-2
j_gene: TRBJ2-4
abundance: .

CDR3aa: CASTEWAMTLNTEAFF
CDR3nt: TGTGCCAGCACCGAATGGGCCATGACACTGAACACTGAAGCTTTCTTT
d_gene: .
v_gene: TRBV2
j_gene: TRBJ1-1
abundance: .

CDR3aa: CASSLGAGMNTEAFF
CDR3nt: TGTGCCAGCAGCTTAGGGGCAGGGATGAACACTGAAGCTTTCTTT
d_gene: .
v_gene: TRBV11-2
j_gene: TRBJ1-1
abundance: .

CDR3aa: CARGGQDYSPLHF
CDR3nt: TGTGCCAGAGGCGGACAGGACTATTCACCCCTCCACTTT
d_gene: TRBD1
v_gene: TRBV2
j_gene: TRBJ1-6
abundance: .

CDR3aa: CAWSTDLQGARETQYF
CDR3nt: TGTGCCTGGTCAACTGACCTCCAGGGGGCAAGGGAGACCCAGTACTTC
d_gene: TRBD1
v_gene: TRBV30
j_gene: TRBJ2-5
abundance: .

CDR3aa: CASSSRGDTQYF
CDR3nt: TGTGCCAGCAGTTCTCGGGGAGATACGCAGTATTTT
d_gene: .
v_gene: TRBV12-3/TRBV12-4
j_gene: TRBJ2-3
abundance: .

CDR3aa: CASSPGLAGSSYEQYF
CDR3nt: TGTGCCAGTAGTCCCGGACTAGCGGGGTCTTCCTACGAGCAGTACTTC
d_gene: TRBD2
v_gene: TRBV19
j_gene: TRBJ2-7
abundance: .

CDR3aa: CASSQDRSAAGVVETQYF
CDR3nt: TGCGCCAGCAGCCAAGACAGGTCGGCAGCGGGAGTCGTCGAGACCCAGTACTTC
d_gene: TRBD2
v_gene: TRBV4-1
j_gene: TRBJ2-5
abundance: .

CDR3aa: CASSSGQSSYEQYF
CDR3nt: TGTGCCAGTAGTTCAGGACAAAGCTCCTACGAGCAGTACTTC
d_gene: .
v_gene: TRBV19
j_gene: TRBJ2-7
abundance: .

CDR3aa: CASSGGTGNYGYTF
CDR3nt: TGCGCCAGCAGCGGTGGGACAGGGAACTATGGCTACACCTTC
d_gene: TRBD1
v_gene: TRBV5-1
j_gene: TRBJ1-2
abundance: .

CDR3aa: CATSTPGLAGPNEQFF
CDR3nt: TGTGCCACCAGCACCCCCGGACTAGCGGGACCCAATGAGCAGTTCTTC
d_gene: TRBD2
v_gene: TRBV15
j_gene: TRBJ2-1
abundance: .

CDR3aa: CASSWRTGQSTGELFF
CDR3nt: TGCGCCAGCAGCTGGAGGACAGGCCAGTCGACCGGGGAGCTGTTTTTT
d_gene: TRBD1
v_gene: TRBV5-1
j_gene: TRBJ2-2
abundance: .

CDR3aa: CASSQLAGGREQYF
CDR3nt: TGTGCCAGCAGCCAACTAGCGGGAGGGCGCGAGCAGTACTTC
d_gene: TRBD2
v_gene: TRBV3-1/TRBV3-2
j_gene: TRBJ2-7
abundance: .

CDR3aa: CASSFGGGPNIQYF
CDR3nt: TGTGCCAGCAGTTTCGGGGGGGGTCCCAACATTCAGTACTTC
d_gene: TRBD2
v_gene: TRBV27
j_gene: TRBJ2-4
abundance: .

CDR3aa: CASSVGVAGGDGTQYF
CDR3nt: TGTGCCAGCAGCGTAGGGGTAGCGGGGGGAGATGGGACCCAGTACTTC
d_gene: TRBD2
v_gene: TRBV9
j_gene: TRBJ2-5
abundance: .

CDR3aa: CSARRGQQNTEAFF
CDR3nt: TGCAGCGCTCGACGGGGACAACAGAACACTGAAGCTTTCTTT
d_gene: .
v_gene: TRBV29-1
j_gene: TRBJ1-1
abundance: .

CDR3aa: CASSIMGSSYNSPLHF
CDR3nt: TGTGCCAGTAGTATAATGGGGAGCTCCTATAATTCACCCCTCCACTTT
d_gene: .
v_gene: TRBV19
j_gene: TRBJ1-6
abundance: .

CDR3aa: CASSFGTSGRAIWGDEQFF
CDR3nt: TGTGCCAGCAGCTTCGGAACTAGCGGGAGAGCTATATGGGGCGATGAGCAGTTCTTC
d_gene: TRBD2
v_gene: TRBV7-9
j_gene: TRBJ2-1
abundance: .

CDR3aa: CASSQVAGEQFF
CDR3nt: TGTGCCAGCAGCCAAGTAGCTGGTGAGCAGTTCTTC
d_gene: .
v_gene: TRBV3-1/TRBV3-2
j_gene: TRBJ2-1
abundance: .

CDR3aa: CASRAGGRYNEQFF
CDR3nt: TGTGCCAGCAGGGCGGGAGGGCGCTACAATGAGCAGTTCTTC
d_gene: TRBD2
v_gene: TRBV5-6
j_gene: TRBJ2-1
abundance: .

CDR3aa: CASSIDLSVVSYGYTF
CDR3nt: TGTGCCAGTAGTATAGACTTAAGCGTTGTCTCCTATGGCTACACCTTC
d_gene: .
v_gene: TRBV19
j_gene: TRBJ1-2
abundance: once